A selection of T cell receptor beta chains follows, all from one sample in a study of T and B cells in COVID-19 patients. One entry per CDR3 protein, called by TCRdb with MiXCR from the multiplex PCR reads. The data hold 15,000 to 20,000 distinct CDR3 sequences, with 36% observed a single time. The sequencing sample was made of blood. These receptors all stem from a human donor with active COVID-19. Each CDR3 is given with its conserved first and last residue. Each record gives: D gene, clone size, CDR3 length, V gene, J gene, CDR3 DNA, CDR3 protein. D genes are given only for firm matches. Only some rows state a clone size, as once, few, many or a class for expanded clones.

d_gene: TRBD2; abundance: few; len: 14; v_gene: TRBV6-2/TRBV6-3; j_gene: TRBJ2-3; CDR3nt: TGTGCCAGCAGTCGGGGGACTAGCTCAGATACGCAGTATTTT; CDR3aa: CASSRGTSSDTQYF
d_gene: -; abundance: -; len: 15; v_gene: TRBV11-1; j_gene: TRBJ1-2; CDR3nt: TGTGCCAGCAGCTTAGGACAACAGGGTAACTATGGCTACACCTTC; CDR3aa: CASSLGQQGNYGYTF
d_gene: TRBD1; abundance: -; len: 15; v_gene: TRBV28; j_gene: TRBJ1-5; CDR3nt: TGTGCCAGCAGACAAGACAGGGATAGCAATCAGCCCCAGCATTTT; CDR3aa: CASRQDRDSNQPQHF
d_gene: TRBD2; abundance: -; len: 15; v_gene: TRBV29-1; j_gene: TRBJ2-3; CDR3nt: TGCAGCGTCCCGAAAAGCGGGGGACACACAGATACGCAGTATTTT; CDR3aa: CSVPKSGGHTDTQYF
d_gene: TRBD1; abundance: few; len: 14; v_gene: TRBV7-6; j_gene: TRBJ2-7; CDR3nt: TGTGCCAGCAGCACATTACAGGGGTTCGACGAGCAGTACTTC; CDR3aa: CASSTLQGFDEQYF
d_gene: -; abundance: -; len: 13; v_gene: TRBV19; j_gene: TRBJ1-2; CDR3nt: TGTGCCAGTAGTATTGGCCAGGGACGAGGCTACACCTTC; CDR3aa: CASSIGQGRGYTF
d_gene: TRBD2; abundance: few; len: 16; v_gene: TRBV7-6; j_gene: TRBJ2-3; CDR3nt: TGTGCCAGCAGCTTAGATCGTTTGGGGGGGACAGATACGCAGTATTTT; CDR3aa: CASSLDRLGGTDTQYF
d_gene: -; abundance: few; len: 12; v_gene: TRBV5-6; j_gene: TRBJ2-7; CDR3nt: TGTGCCAGCAGCGGGGGCTCCTACGAGCAGTACTTC; CDR3aa: CASSGGSYEQYF
d_gene: -; abundance: -; len: 14; v_gene: TRBV15; j_gene: TRBJ2-2; CDR3nt: TGTGCCACCAGCAGAGGAGGGGACACCGGGGAGCTGCTTTTT; CDR3aa: CATSRGGDTGELLF
d_gene: -; abundance: -; len: 16; v_gene: TRBV27; j_gene: TRBJ2-2; CDR3nt: TGTGCCAGCAGTTTAAAAGCAAGGTCCGGTATCGGGGAGCTGTTTTTT; CDR3aa: CASSLKARSGIGELFF
d_gene: -; abundance: -; len: 16; v_gene: TRBV15; j_gene: TRBJ2-7; CDR3nt: TGTGCCACCAGCGTTCGCAGAGGGTTTCACTCCTACGAGCAGTACTTC; CDR3aa: CATSVRRGFHSYEQYF
d_gene: TRBD1; abundance: few; len: 15; v_gene: TRBV6-5; j_gene: TRBJ2-7; CDR3nt: TGTGCCAGCAGTTTACAGGGGATACTCTCCTACGAGCAGTACTTC; CDR3aa: CASSLQGILSYEQYF
d_gene: TRBD1; abundance: -; len: 11; v_gene: TRBV20-1; j_gene: TRBJ2-5; CDR3nt: TGCAGTGCAAAGGACAGGGAGACCCAGTACTTC; CDR3aa: CSAKDRETQYF
d_gene: -; abundance: medium-sized; len: 13; v_gene: TRBV19; j_gene: TRBJ2-5; CDR3nt: TGTGCCAGTAGTATACAGGGAAGGGAGACCCAGTACTTC; CDR3aa: CASSIQGRETQYF
d_gene: TRBD2; abundance: -; len: 16; v_gene: TRBV18; j_gene: TRBJ2-7; CDR3nt: TGTGCCAGCTCACCAGGACTAGCGGGGGGTACGTACGAGCAGTACTTC; CDR3aa: CASSPGLAGGTYEQYF
d_gene: -; abundance: few; len: 16; v_gene: TRBV18; j_gene: TRBJ2-5; CDR3nt: TGTGCCAGCTCACGCGAGCAGCCGCTGAGCCGGGAGACCCAGTACTTC; CDR3aa: CASSREQPLSRETQYF
d_gene: TRBD1; abundance: medium-sized; len: 15; v_gene: TRBV19; j_gene: TRBJ1-4; CDR3nt: TGTGCCAGTAGCCTCCAAGGACAGGGAACCGAAAAACTGTTTTTT; CDR3aa: CASSLQGQGTEKLFF
d_gene: TRBD2; abundance: -; len: 14; v_gene: TRBV7-6; j_gene: TRBJ2-7; CDR3nt: TGTGCCAGCAGCTATAGCGGGGGAGACTACGAGCAGTACTTC; CDR3aa: CASSYSGGDYEQYF
d_gene: TRBD2; abundance: once; len: 15; v_gene: TRBV7-3; j_gene: TRBJ2-3; CDR3nt: TGTGCCAGCAGCATTAGCGGGGGGGCAGCAGATACGCAGTATTTT; CDR3aa: CASSISGGAADTQYF
d_gene: -; abundance: -; len: 14; v_gene: TRBV19; j_gene: TRBJ1-6; CDR3nt: TGTGCCAGTAGTATAACCACCGGGGGGTCACCCCTCCACTTT; CDR3aa: CASSITTGGSPLHF
d_gene: -; abundance: -; len: 18; v_gene: TRBV12-3/TRBV12-4; j_gene: TRBJ2-5; CDR3nt: TGTGCCAGCAGCCTCAGCGGGGGCCCGGGACAGCTCGAAGAGACCCAGTACTTC; CDR3aa: CASSLSGGPGQLEETQYF
d_gene: TRBD2; abundance: once; len: 15; v_gene: TRBV20-1; j_gene: TRBJ2-4; CDR3nt: TGCAGTGCAATGGGACTAGCGGGGCCCAAAAACATTCAGTACTTC; CDR3aa: CSAMGLAGPKNIQYF
d_gene: TRBD2; abundance: few; len: 16; v_gene: TRBV6-5; j_gene: TRBJ2-5; CDR3nt: TGTGCCAGCAGTGTTACGGGTAGCGGGGGGAGGGAGACCCAGTACTTC; CDR3aa: CASSVTGSGGRETQYF
d_gene: TRBD1; abundance: few; len: 15; v_gene: TRBV15; j_gene: TRBJ2-7; CDR3nt: TGTGCCACCAGCAGCTGGGACAGGGGGTACTACGAGCAGTACTTC; CDR3aa: CATSSWDRGYYEQYF
d_gene: -; abundance: -; len: 14; v_gene: TRBV6-5; j_gene: TRBJ2-1; CDR3nt: TGTGCCAGCAGTTTCAAGGACAGGGAGGGTGAGCAGTTCTTC; CDR3aa: CASSFKDREGEQFF
d_gene: -; abundance: -; len: 13; v_gene: TRBV15; j_gene: TRBJ1-6; CDR3nt: TGTGCCACCAGCAGGGAGTTGGATTCACCCCTCCACTTT; CDR3aa: CATSRELDSPLHF
d_gene: TRBD1; abundance: few; len: 16; v_gene: TRBV15; j_gene: TRBJ2-5; CDR3nt: TGTGCCACCAGCAGAGCCGCGACAGGGCCCCGCGGGACCCAGTACTTC; CDR3aa: CATSRAATGPRGTQYF
d_gene: -; abundance: few; len: 11; v_gene: TRBV6-5; j_gene: TRBJ2-7; CDR3nt: TGTGCCAGCAGTTACCTAGGGGAGCAGTACTTC; CDR3aa: CASSYLGEQYF
d_gene: -; abundance: many; len: 13; v_gene: TRBV19; j_gene: TRBJ2-7; CDR3nt: TGTGCCAGTAGGCCAGAGTATTCTTCCGAGCAGTACTTC; CDR3aa: CASRPEYSSEQYF
d_gene: -; abundance: -; len: 12; v_gene: TRBV29-1; j_gene: TRBJ1-1; CDR3nt: TGCAGCGTTGGCGACAGCGGACGTGAAGCTTTCTTT; CDR3aa: CSVGDSGREAFF